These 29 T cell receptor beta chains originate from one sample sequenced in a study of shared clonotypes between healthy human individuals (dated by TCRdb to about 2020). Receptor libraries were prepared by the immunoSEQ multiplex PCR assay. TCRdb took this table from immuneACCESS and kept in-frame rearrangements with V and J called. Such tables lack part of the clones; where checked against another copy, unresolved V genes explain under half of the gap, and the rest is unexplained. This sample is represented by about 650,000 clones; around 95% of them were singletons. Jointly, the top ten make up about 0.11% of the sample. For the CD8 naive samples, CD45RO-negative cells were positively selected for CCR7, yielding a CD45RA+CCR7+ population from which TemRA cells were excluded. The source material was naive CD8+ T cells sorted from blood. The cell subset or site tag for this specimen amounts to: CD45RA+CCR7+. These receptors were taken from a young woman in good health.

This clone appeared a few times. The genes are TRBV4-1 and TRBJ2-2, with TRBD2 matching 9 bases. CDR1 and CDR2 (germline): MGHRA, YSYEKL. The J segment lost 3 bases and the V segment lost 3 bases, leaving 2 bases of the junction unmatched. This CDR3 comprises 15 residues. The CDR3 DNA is TGCGCCAGCAGCCAGGCGGGAGGGCACACCGGGGAGCTGTTTTTT. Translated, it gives CASSQAGGHTGELFF.

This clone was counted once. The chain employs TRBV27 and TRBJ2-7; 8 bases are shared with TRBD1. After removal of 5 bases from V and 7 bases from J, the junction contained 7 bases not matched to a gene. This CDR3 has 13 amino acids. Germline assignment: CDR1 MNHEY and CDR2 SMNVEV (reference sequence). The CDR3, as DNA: TGTGCCAGCAGTACGGACAGGGTTTGGGAGCAGTACTTC. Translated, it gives CASSTDRVWEQYF.

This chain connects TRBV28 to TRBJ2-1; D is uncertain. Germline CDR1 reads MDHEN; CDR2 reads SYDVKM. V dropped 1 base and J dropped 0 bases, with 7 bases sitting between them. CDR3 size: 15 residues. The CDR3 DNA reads TGTGCCAGCAGTTTATCGGTGGCCTCCTACAATGAGCAGTTCTTC. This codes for CASSLSVASYNEQFF.

The CDR3 spells CASSLPGPNSEQFF. The CDR3 nucleotides read TGTGCCAGCAGCCTACCGGGACCCAATTCCGAGCAGTTCTTC. V and J are TRBV27 and TRBJ2-1; D may correspond to TRBD1 or TRBD2 (5 bases each). V was pared by 6 bases and J by 10 bases, with 19 bases between. Germline lookup yields CDR1 MNHEY and CDR2 SMNVEV (reference sequence). The CDR3 covers 14 residues.

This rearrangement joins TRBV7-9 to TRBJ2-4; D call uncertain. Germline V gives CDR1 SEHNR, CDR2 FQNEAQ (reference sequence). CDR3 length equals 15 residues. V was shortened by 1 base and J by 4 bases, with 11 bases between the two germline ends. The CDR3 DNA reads TGTGCCAGCAGCTTAGGTATAGACCGAAAAAACATTCAGTACTTC. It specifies CASSLGIDRKNIQYF.

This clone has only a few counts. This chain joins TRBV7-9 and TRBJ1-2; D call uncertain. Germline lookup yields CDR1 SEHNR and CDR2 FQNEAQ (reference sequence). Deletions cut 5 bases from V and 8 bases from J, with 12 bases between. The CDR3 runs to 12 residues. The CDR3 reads CASSPGSYGYTF. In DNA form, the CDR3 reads TGTGCCAGCAGCCCGGGGTCATACGGCTACACCTTC.

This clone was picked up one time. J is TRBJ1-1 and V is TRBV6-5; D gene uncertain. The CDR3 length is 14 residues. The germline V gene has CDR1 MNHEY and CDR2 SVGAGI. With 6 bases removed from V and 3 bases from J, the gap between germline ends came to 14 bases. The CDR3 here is CASSSQELHTEAFF. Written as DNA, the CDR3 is TGTGCCAGCAGCTCTCAGGAGTTACACACTGAAGCTTTCTTT.

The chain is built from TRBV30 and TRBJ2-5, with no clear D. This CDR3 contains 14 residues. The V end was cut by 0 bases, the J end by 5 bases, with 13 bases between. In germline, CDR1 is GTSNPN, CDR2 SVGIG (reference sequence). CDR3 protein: CAWSVPPAGETQYF. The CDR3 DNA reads TGTGCCTGGAGTGTACCTCCAGCCGGGGAGACCCAGTACTTC.

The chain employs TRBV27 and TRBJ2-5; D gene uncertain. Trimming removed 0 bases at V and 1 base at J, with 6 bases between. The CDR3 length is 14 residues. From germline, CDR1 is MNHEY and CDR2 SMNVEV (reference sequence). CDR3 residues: CASSLSGFQETQYF. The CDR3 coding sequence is TGTGCCAGCAGTTTATCCGGATTCCAAGAGACCCAGTACTTC.

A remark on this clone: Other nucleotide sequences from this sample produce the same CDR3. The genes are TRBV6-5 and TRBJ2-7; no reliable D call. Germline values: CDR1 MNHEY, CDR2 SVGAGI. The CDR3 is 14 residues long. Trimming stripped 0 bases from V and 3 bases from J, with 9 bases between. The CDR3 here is CASSYSGLNYEQYF. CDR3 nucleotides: TGTGCCAGCAGTTACTCGGGTCTGAACTACGAGCAGTACTTC.

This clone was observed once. The CDR3 sequence: CASSVVEGGNTGELFF. The CDR3 coding sequence is TGTGCCAGCAGCGTAGTGGAGGGAGGGAACACCGGGGAGCTGTTTTTT. The chain carries TRBV9 and TRBJ2-2; D perhaps matches TRBD2 (6 bases). Germline CDR1 is SGDLS and CDR2 is YYNGEE. The germline V and J ends were trimmed by 0 bases and 1 base, with 10 bases remaining between them. The CDR3 runs to 16 residues.

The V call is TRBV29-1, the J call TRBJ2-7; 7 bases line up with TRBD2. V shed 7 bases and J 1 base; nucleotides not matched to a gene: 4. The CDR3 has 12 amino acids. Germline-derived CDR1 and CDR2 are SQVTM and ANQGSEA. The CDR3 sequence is CSGWEGSYEQYF. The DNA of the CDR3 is TGCAGCGGGTGGGAGGGATCCTACGAGCAGTACTTC.

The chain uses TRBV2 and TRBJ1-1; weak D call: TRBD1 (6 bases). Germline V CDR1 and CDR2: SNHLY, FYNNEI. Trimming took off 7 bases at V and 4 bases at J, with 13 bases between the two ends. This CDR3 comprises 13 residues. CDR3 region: CASTEGEITEAFF. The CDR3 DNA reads TGTGCCAGCACTGAGGGGGAGATCACTGAAGCTTTCTTT.

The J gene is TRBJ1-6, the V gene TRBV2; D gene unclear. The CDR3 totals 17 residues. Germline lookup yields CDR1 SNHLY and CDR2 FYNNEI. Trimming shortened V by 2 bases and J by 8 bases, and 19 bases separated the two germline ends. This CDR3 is CASSEPGRKMKDSPLHF. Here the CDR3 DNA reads TGTGCCAGCAGTGAACCCGGACGGAAGATGAAGGATTCACCCCTCCACTTT.

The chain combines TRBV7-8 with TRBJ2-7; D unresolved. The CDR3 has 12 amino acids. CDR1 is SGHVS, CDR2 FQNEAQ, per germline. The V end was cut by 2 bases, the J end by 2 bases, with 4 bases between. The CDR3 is CASSLWAYEQYF. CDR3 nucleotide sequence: TGTGCCAGCAGCTTATGGGCCTACGAGCAGTACTTC.

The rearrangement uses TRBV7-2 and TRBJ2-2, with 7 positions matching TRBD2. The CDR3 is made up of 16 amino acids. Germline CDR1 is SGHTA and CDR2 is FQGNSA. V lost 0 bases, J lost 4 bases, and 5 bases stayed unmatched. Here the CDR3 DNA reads TGTGCCAGCAGCTTAGCCCGGGAGGACGGCACCGGGGAGCTGTTTTTT. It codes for CASSLAREDGTGELFF.

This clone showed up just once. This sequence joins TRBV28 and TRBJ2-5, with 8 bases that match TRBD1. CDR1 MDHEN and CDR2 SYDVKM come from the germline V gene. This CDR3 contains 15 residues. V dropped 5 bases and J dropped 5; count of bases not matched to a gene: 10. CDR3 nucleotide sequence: TGTGCCAGCAGTCCCCCAGGGGGCCTAGGGGAGACCCAGTACTTC. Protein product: CASSPPGGLGETQYF. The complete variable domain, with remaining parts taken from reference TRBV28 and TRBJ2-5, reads DVKVTQSSRYLVKRTGEKVFLECVQDMDHENMFWYRQDPGLGLRLIYFSYDVKMKEKGDIPEGYSVSREKKERFSLILESASTNQTSMYLCASSPPGGLGETQYFGPGTRLLVL.

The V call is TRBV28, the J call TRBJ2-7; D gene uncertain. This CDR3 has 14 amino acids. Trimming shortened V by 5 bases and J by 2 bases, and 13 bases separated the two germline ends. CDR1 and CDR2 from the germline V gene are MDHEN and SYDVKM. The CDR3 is CASSLGLNTYEQYF. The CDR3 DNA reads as TGTGCCAGCAGTCTGGGTCTAAACACCTACGAGCAGTACTTC.

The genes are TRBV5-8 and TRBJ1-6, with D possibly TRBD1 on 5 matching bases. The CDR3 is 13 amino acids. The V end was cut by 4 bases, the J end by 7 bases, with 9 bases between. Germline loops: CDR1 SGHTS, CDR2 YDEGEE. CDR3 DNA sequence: TGTGCCAGCAGCGAGACAGTCAATTCACCCCTCCACTTT. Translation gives CASSETVNSPLHF.

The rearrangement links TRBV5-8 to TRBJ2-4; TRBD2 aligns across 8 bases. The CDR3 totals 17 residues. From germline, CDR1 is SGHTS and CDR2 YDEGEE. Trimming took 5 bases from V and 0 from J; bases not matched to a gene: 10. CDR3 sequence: CASSLAGRIIAKNIQYF. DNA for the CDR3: TGTGCCAGCAGTCTAGCGGGTCGGATTATAGCCAAAAACATTCAGTACTTC.

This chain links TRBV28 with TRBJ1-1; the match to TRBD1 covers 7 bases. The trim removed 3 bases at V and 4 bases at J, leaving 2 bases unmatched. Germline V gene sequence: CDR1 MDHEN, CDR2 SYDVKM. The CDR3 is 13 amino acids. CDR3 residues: CASSLSGGTEAFF. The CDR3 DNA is TGTGCCAGCAGTTTGTCAGGGGGCACTGAAGCTTTCTTT.

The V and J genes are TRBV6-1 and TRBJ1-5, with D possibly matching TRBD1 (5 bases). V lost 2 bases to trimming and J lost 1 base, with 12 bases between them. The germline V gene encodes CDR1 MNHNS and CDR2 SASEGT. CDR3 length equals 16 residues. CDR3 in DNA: TGTGCCAGCAGTGAACTAAGGGGACCGAGCAATCAGCCCCAGCATTTT. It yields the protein CASSELRGPSNQPQHF.

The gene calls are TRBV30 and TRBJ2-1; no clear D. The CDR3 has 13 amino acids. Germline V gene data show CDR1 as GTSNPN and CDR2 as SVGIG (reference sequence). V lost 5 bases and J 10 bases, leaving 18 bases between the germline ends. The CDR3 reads CAWASFGQIEQFF. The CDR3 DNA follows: TGTGCCTGGGCTAGTTTCGGGCAAATAGAGCAGTTCTTC.

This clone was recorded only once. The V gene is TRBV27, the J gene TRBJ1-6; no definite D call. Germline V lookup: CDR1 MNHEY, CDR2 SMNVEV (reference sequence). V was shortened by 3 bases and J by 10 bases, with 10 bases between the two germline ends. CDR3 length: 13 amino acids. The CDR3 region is CASSLGGGSPLHF. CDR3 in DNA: TGTGCCAGCAGTTTGGGAGGCGGATCACCCCTCCACTTT.

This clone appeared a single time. The CDR3 DNA is TGTGCCAGCAGCTACAAGTACGAGCAGTACTTC. Protein sequence: CASSYKYEQYF. The V gene is TRBV7-8, the J gene TRBJ2-7; D is uncertain. Trimming shortened V by 4 bases and J by 4 bases, and 5 bases separated the two germline ends. Germline V gene lookup returns CDR1 SGHVS and CDR2 FQNEAQ. The CDR3 extends over 11 amino acids.

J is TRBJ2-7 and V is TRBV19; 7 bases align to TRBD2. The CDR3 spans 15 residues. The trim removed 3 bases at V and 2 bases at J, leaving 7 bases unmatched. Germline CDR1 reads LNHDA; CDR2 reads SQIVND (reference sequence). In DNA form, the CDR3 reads TGTGCCAGTAGTATCGGAAACGCGGGGGCCTACGAGCAGTACTTC. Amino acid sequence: CASSIGNAGAYEQYF.

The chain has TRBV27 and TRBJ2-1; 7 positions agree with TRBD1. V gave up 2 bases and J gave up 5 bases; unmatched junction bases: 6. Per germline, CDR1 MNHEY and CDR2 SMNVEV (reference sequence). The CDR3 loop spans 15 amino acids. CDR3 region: CASSLQGDPDNEQFF. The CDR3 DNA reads TGTGCCAGCAGTTTACAGGGGGACCCCGACAATGAGCAGTTCTTC.

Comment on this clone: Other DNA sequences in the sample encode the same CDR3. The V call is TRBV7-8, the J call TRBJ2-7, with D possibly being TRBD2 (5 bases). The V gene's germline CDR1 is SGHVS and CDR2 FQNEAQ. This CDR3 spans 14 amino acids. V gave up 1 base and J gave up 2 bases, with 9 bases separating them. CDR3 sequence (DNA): TGTGCCAGCAGCTTAGGCGGGCAGACCTACGAGCAGTACTTC. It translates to CASSLGGQTYEQYF. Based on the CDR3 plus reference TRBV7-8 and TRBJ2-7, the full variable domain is GAGVSQSPRYKVAKRGQDVALRCDPISGHVSLFWYQQALGQGPEFLTYFQNEAQLDKSGLPSDRFFAERPEGSVSTLKIQRTQQEDSAVYLCASSLGGQTYEQYFGPGTRLTVT.

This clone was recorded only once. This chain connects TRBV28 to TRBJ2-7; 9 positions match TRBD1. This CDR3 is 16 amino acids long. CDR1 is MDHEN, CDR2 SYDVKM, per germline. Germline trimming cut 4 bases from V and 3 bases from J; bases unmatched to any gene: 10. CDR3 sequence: CASSYSPRDRDYEQYF. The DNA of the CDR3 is TGTGCCAGCAGTTATTCGCCCCGGGACAGGGACTACGAGCAGTACTTC.